Listed below are T cell receptor beta chains from one sample, sequenced in a study of blood T cell repertoires in COVID-19. Repertoires were generated with immunoSEQ multiplex PCR, while TCRdb's copy carries only in-frame clones and drops some. The top ten hold approximately 16% of the sample, which has about 80,000 clones, about four fifths seen once. The sample was peripheral blood. These receptors were obtained from a human donor in a cohort sampled during active COVID-19. Both conserved end residues are part of each CDR3. The D gene is left open where the match is weak. For some rows the clone size is stated as once, few or many, or as a class when expanded; others skip it.

D	V	size	J	CDR3	DNA
TRBD1	TRBV5-1	-	TRBJ1-2	CASSSAGGTGQNYGYTF	TGCGCCAGCAGCTCCGCGGGCGGGACAGGCCAGAACTATGGCTACACCTTC
TRBD2	TRBV2	-	TRBJ2-2	CASIAGVGGELFF	TGTGCCAGCATCGCGGGAGTTGGCGGGGAGCTGTTTTTT
-	TRBV3-1/TRBV3-2	-	TRBJ1-2	CASSQDWQGGVYGYTF	TGTGCCAGCAGCCAAGATTGGCAGGGCGGGGTCTATGGCTACACCTTC
-	TRBV28	-	TRBJ1-1	CASSSRDTEAFF	TGTGCCAGCAGTTCCCGAGACACTGAAGCTTTCTTT
TRBD1	TRBV11-3	-	TRBJ1-3	CASSSGQGSYSGNTIYF	TGTGCCAGCAGCTCGGGACAGGGATCGTACTCTGGAAACACCATATATTTT
-	TRBV30	-	TRBJ1-2	CAWSFKTGGYTF	TGTGCCTGGAGTTTTAAGACAGGCGGCTACACCTTC
-	TRBV3-1/TRBV3-2	-	TRBJ1-6	CASSQYLSFSSYNSPLHF	TGTGCCAGCAGCCAATACTTGAGTTTTAGCTCCTATAATTCACCCCTCCACTTT
TRBD2	TRBV9	-	TRBJ2-2	CASTQRPGLAGKANTGELFF	TGTGCCAGCACCCAACGACCGGGACTAGCGGGGAAGGCGAACACCGGGGAGCTGTTTTTT
-	TRBV3-1/TRBV3-2	-	TRBJ2-1	CASSQVSVEQFF	TGTGCCAGCAGCCAAGTTAGCGTCGAGCAGTTCTTC
-	TRBV14	-	TRBJ2-2	CASSQDFIRELFF	TGTGCCAGCAGCCAAGATTTTATTCGGGAGCTGTTTTTT
-	TRBV25-1	-	TRBJ2-3	CASSDRDSNMDTQYF	TGTGCCAGCAGCGACCGGGACTCAAACATGGATACGCAGTATTTT
-	TRBV12-3/TRBV12-4	-	TRBJ2-5	CASSLASETQYF	TGTGCCAGCAGTTTAGCCTCGGAGACCCAGTACTTC
-	TRBV2	-	TRBJ1-2	CASRGFNYGYTF	TGTGCCAGTCGAGGGTTTAACTATGGCTACACCTTC
TRBD1	TRBV27	-	TRBJ1-5	CASRKGQGLRQPQHF	TGTGCCAGCAGAAAAGGACAGGGGTTGAGGCAGCCCCAGCATTTT
TRBD1	TRBV5-1	few	TRBJ2-2	CASSLPWTGEVTGELFF	TGCGCCAGCAGCTTACCCTGGACAGGGGAGGTCACCGGGGAGCTGTTTTTT
TRBD2	TRBV4-3	-	TRBJ2-1	CASSQGTSRPYNEQFF	TGCGCCAGCAGCCAGGGGACTAGTCGGCCCTACAATGAGCAGTTCTTC
-	TRBV7-9	few	TRBJ2-2	CASSLGPDYNGELFF	TGTGCCAGCAGCTTAGGCCCCGATTACAACGGGGAGCTGTTTTTT
TRBD2	TRBV11-3	-	TRBJ2-3	CASSTGTSATDTQYF	TGTGCCAGCAGCACCGGGACTAGCGCCACAGATACGCAGTATTTT
-	TRBV6-5	once	TRBJ1-2	CASASGSYHYGYTF	TGTGCCAGCGCATCCGGGTCATACCACTATGGCTACACCTTC
-	TRBV19	-	TRBJ2-6	CASSIDAGTGANVLTF	TGTGCCAGTAGTATAGATGCGGGGACTGGGGCCAACGTCCTGACTTTC
-	TRBV9	-	TRBJ2-1	CASSVDVTGRRHNEQFF	TGTGCCAGCAGCGTAGACGTGACGGGTCGTAGGCACAATGAGCAGTTCTTC
-	TRBV5-5	few	TRBJ2-1	CASSLGFGGAYNEQFF	TGTGCCAGCAGCTTGGGGTTCGGGGGAGCCTACAATGAGCAGTTCTTC
TRBD2	TRBV11-3	-	TRBJ2-2	CASRWGGNPNTGELFF	TGTGCCAGCCGTTGGGGGGGGAACCCGAACACCGGGGAGCTGTTTTTT
TRBD1	TRBV6-2/TRBV6-3	-	TRBJ1-5	CASSLPLYSGTDSNQPQHF	TGTGCCAGCAGTTTACCACTATACTCCGGGACAGATAGCAATCAGCCCCAGCATTTT
TRBD2	TRBV6-5	-	TRBJ2-1	CASSLGTSVGNEQFF	TGTGCCAGCAGCTTAGGGACTAGCGTTGGCAATGAGCAGTTCTTC
-	TRBV19	-	TRBJ2-3	CASSIDPPGRLTDTQYF	TGTGCCAGTAGTATAGATCCACCCGGGAGACTCACAGATACGCAGTATTTT
-	TRBV7-2	-	TRBJ2-5	CASSLDPGQETQYF	TGTGCCAGCAGCTTAGATCCGGGACAAGAGACCCAGTACTTC
-	TRBV2	-	TRBJ2-5	CAGALAGADQETQYF	TGTGCCGGAGCTTTGGCGGGGGCCGACCAAGAGACCCAGTACTTC
TRBD1	TRBV6-5	-	TRBJ1-1	CASSPFNRGPTEAFF	TGTGCCAGCAGTCCATTCAACAGGGGGCCTACTGAAGCTTTCTTT
-	TRBV19	-	TRBJ1-1	CASFPGGDFAEAFF	TGTGCCAGTTTCCCCGGGGGGGACTTCGCTGAAGCTTTCTTT
-	TRBV18	-	TRBJ1-2	CASSLPTENYGYTF	TGTGCCAGCTCACTTCCGACTGAAAACTATGGCTACACCTTC
-	TRBV19	-	TRBJ1-5	CASSPRTVYQPQHF	TGTGCCAGTAGTCCTAGGACAGTTTATCAGCCCCAGCATTTT
-	TRBV28	-	TRBJ1-1	CASSLSREAFF	TGTGCCAGCAGTTTATCCAGGGAAGCTTTCTTT